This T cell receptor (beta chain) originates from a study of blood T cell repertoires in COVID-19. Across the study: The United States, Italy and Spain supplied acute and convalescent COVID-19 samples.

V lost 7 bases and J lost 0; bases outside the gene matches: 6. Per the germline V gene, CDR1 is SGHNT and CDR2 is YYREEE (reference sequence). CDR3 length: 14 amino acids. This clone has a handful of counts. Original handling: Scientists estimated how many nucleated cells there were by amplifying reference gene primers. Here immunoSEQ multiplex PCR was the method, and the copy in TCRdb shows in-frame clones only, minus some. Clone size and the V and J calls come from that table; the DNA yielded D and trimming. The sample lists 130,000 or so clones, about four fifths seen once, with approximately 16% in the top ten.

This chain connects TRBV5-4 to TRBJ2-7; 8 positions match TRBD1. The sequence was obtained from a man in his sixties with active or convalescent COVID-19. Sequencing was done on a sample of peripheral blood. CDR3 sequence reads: CASARGPSSYEQYF. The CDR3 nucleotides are TGTGCCAGCGCCAGGGGGCCGAGCTCCTACGAGCAGTACTTC.